This entry concerns a single TCR beta chain. Antigen specificity is unknown. The ends lost 1 base at V and 11 bases at J; junction bases unmatched: 8. The CDR3 covers 14 residues. Germline V gives CDR1 DFQATT, CDR2 SNEGSKA (reference sequence). TCRdb processed the 5' RACE reads anew with MiXCR; each CDR3 protein has one entry. This sample yields roughly 1,500,000 distinct CDR3 sequences, of which around a third are seen a single time; less than 0.35% belongs to the top ten. The data were obtained in a study of identical twins. General study results and limits: Where beta out-of-frame sequences were concerned, excess twin sharing was weaker.

The rearrangement links TRBV20-1 to TRBJ2-5, with TRBD1 matching 12 bases. The TCR was taken from a newborn girl in good health. Sequenced material: cord blood. The CDR3, as DNA: TGCAGTGCTAGAGGGGACAGGGGGCGCCAAGGTCAGTACTTC. Residues: CSARGDRGRQGQYF.